These 2 T cell receptor beta chains were all obtained from the same sample, sequenced in a study of glioma-infiltrating T cells after dendritic cell vaccination. Regarding time point: after dendritic cell vaccination, including at tumor progression/relapse. TCRdb's copy holds only in-frame clones and misses some; the assay was immunoSEQ multiplex PCR. This table has approximately 50,000 clones, about nine tenths appearing once. The sample consisted of blood, taken after dendritic cell vaccination. These receptors were taken from a human donor with glioblastoma.

The chain employs TRBV11-2 and TRBJ2-1, with 9 positions matching TRBD2. Per germline, CDR1 SGHAT and CDR2 FQNNGV. The CDR3 is 13 amino acids. Unmatched junction bases numbered 9, after V lost 11 bases and J lost 7 bases. The CDR3 here is CAVTAGGINEQFF. The CDR3 DNA is TGTGCCGTGACGGCGGGAGGGATAAATGAGCAGTTCTTC. Drawing the rest from reference TRBV11-2 and TRBJ2-1, the complete variable domain is EAGVAQSPRYKIIEKRQSVAFWCNPISGHATLYWYQQILGQGPKLLIQFQNNGVVDDSQLPKDRFSAERLKGVDSTLKIQPAKLEDSAVYLCAVTAGGINEQFFGPGTRLTVL.

The chain couples TRBV29-1 to TRBJ2-7; 9 bases map to TRBD2. The V gene's germline CDR1 is SQVTM and CDR2 ANQGSEA. With 3 bases clipped from V and 1 base from J, the junction kept 13 bases outside the gene matches. The length of the CDR3 is 17 residues. Here the CDR3 DNA reads TGCAGCGTTGACGGCCTAGCGGGAAAAGTAGGGTCCTACGAGCAGTACTTC. Its protein is CSVDGLAGKVGSYEQYF.